The next 26 T cell receptor beta chains were all read from a single sample in a study of blood T cell repertoires in COVID-19. The repertoire was sequenced with immunoSEQ multiplex PCR; TCRdb's copy has only in-frame clones and lacks some. Seen here are about 180,000 clones, around 83% observed once, and the top ten hold 6% to 8%. The material sequenced was peripheral blood. Receptor source: a woman between 65 and 79 years old with COVID-19, enrolled during active disease.

Only a few counts were recorded for this clone. The V and J genes are TRBV7-9 and TRBJ1-3; D is unresolved. The CDR3 has 15 residues. Germline loops: CDR1 SEHNR, CDR2 FQNEAQ (reference sequence). Trimming stripped 5 bases from V and 7 bases from J, with 18 bases between. The CDR3 DNA is TGTGCCAGCAGCCCCCCCGGGTTGAAACGGAACACCATATATTTT. Its translation: CASSPPGLKRNTIYF.

The rearrangement links TRBV5-1 to TRBJ2-7; 9 positions match TRBD2. V was clipped by 0 bases and J by 4 bases; unmatched bases: 5. CDR3 length: 15 residues. CDR1 is SGHRS, CDR2 YFSETQ, per germline. CDR3 nucleotides: TGCGCCAGCAGCTTGGTGGCGGGAGGGCCTTACGAGCAGTACTTC. Its protein product is CASSLVAGGPYEQYF.

The chain is built from TRBV10-3 and TRBJ2-7; the match to TRBD1 covers 9 bases. Germline V gene sequence: CDR1 ENHRY, CDR2 SYGVKD. The length of the CDR3 is 14 residues. Trimming cost V 0 bases and J 7 bases; bases outside gene matches: 4. CDR3 in amino acids: CAISESDRGWEQYF. The CDR3 bases are TGTGCCATCAGTGAGTCGGACAGGGGTTGGGAGCAGTACTTC.

The chain links TRBV3-1 (or the pseudogene TRBV3-2) to TRBJ2-7, with 7 bases aligning to TRBD2. CDR3 size: 13 residues. The V segment lost 2 bases and the J segment 5 bases; nucleotides outside the gene matches: 3. From germline, CDR1 is LGHDT and CDR2 YNNKEL (reference sequence). The CDR3 coding sequence is TGTGCCAGCAGCCAACGGGGGGTAGACGAGCAGTACTTC. It codes for CASSQRGVDEQYF.

The chain employs TRBV28 and TRBJ2-2; TRBD1 aligns across 11 bases. Germline loops: CDR1 MDHEN, CDR2 SYDVKM. The J segment lost 6 bases and the V segment lost 3 bases, leaving 3 bases of the junction unmatched. This CDR3 region has 15 residues. CDR3 DNA: TGTGCCAGCAGTTTCGTGGGACAGGGGGCCGGGGAGCTGTTTTTT. Translating it yields CASSFVGQGAGELFF. Together with reference TRBV28 and TRBJ2-2, the CDR3 gives the full variable domain: DVKVTQSSRYLVKRTGEKVFLECVQDMDHENMFWYRQDPGLGLRLIYFSYDVKMKEKGDIPEGYSVSREKKERFSLILESASTNQTSMYLCASSFVGQGAGELFFGEGSRLTVL.

This clone is termed medium-sized. This sequence joins TRBV28 and TRBJ2-7; D might be TRBD1 (5 bases). Per the germline V gene, CDR1 is MDHEN and CDR2 is SYDVKM. The CDR3 consists of 15 residues. V was cut by 3 bases and J by 2 bases, with 14 bases left in between. CDR3 protein: CASSFLTTGAYEQYF. CDR3 nucleotides: TGTGCCAGCAGTTTCCTCACCACAGGAGCCTACGAGCAGTACTTC.

In the case of this clone: Different DNA sequences within this sample yield the same CDR3. The chain uses TRBV5-1 and TRBJ2-7; possibly TRBD2 for D (6 bases). The ends were cut back, 0 bases at V and 2 bases at J, with 12 bases in the middle. This CDR3 region has 15 residues. Germline CDR1 is SGHRS and CDR2 is YFSETQ. CDR3 in DNA: TGCGCCAGCAGCTTGGGTGGGACTGGTACCTACGAGCAGTACTTC. It yields the protein CASSLGGTGTYEQYF.

This chain joins TRBV2 and TRBJ1-4, with 10 bases identical to TRBD1. The V segment lost 6 bases and the J segment 8 bases; nucleotides outside the gene matches: 9. CDR1 SNHLY and CDR2 FYNNEI come from the germline V gene. The CDR3 consists of 15 residues. Written as DNA, the CDR3 is TGTGCCAGCAGCAGGACAGGGGGTAGTTTCGAAAAACTGTTTTTT. It encodes CASSRTGGSFEKLFF.

The chain is built from TRBV7-6 and TRBJ2-1; possibly TRBD2 for D (5 bases). In germline, CDR1 is SGHVS, CDR2 FNYEAQ. The CDR3 is 16 residues long. The V end lost 5 bases, the J end lost 5 bases, and 19 bases lay between the germline ends. CDR3 in DNA: TGTGCCAGCAGCCCGCAAGGCAGCGGCGTTAACAATGAGCAGTTCTTC. This codes for CASSPQGSGVNNEQFF.

The genes are TRBV28 and TRBJ2-1; TRBD2 agrees at 10 bases. V was pared by 6 bases and J by 3 bases, with 2 bases of the junction left unmatched. Germline CDR1 MDHEN, CDR2 SYDVKM. This CDR3 spans 14 amino acids. CDR3 DNA sequence: TGTGCCAGCAGACTAGCGGGAAGCTACAATGAGCAGTTCTTC. Amino acid sequence: CASRLAGSYNEQFF.

This chain connects TRBV5-4 to TRBJ2-7; 10 bases map to TRBD1. CDR1 is SGHNT, CDR2 YYREEE, per germline (reference sequence). This CDR3 is built from 14 residues. V lost 4 bases to trimming and J lost 4 bases; unmatched junction nucleotides: 5. The CDR3 nucleotides are TGTGCCAGCAGCACTGGACAGGGGGTTTACGAGCAGTACTTC. Translation: CASSTGQGVYEQYF.

This clone was picked up a small number of times. The chain is built from TRBV5-1 and TRBJ2-3, with 8 bases fitting TRBD2. The CDR3 runs 14 residues. The J segment lost 5 bases and the V segment lost 2 bases, leaving 4 bases of the junction unmatched. Germline V gene lookup returns CDR1 SGHRS and CDR2 YFSETQ. The CDR3 bases are TGCGCCAGCAGCTTAGCGGGAGTGGTAGATACGCAGTATTTT. Protein product: CASSLAGVVDTQYF.

The V and J genes are TRBV9 and TRBJ2-5; D perhaps matches TRBD2 (7 bases). The CDR3 runs 17 residues. Germline lookup yields CDR1 SGDLS and CDR2 YYNGEE. V was pared by 0 bases and J by 4 bases, with 19 bases between. The CDR3 region has the DNA TGTGCCAGCAGCGTAGTCGGGGGGCAGGGGTTGAGAGAGACCCAGTACTTC. Protein: CASSVVGGQGLRETQYF. Combining the CDR3 with reference TRBV9 and TRBJ2-5 gives the whole variable domain DSGVTQTPKHLITATGQRVTLRCSPRSGDLSVYWYQQSLDQGLQFLIQYYNGEERAKGNILERFSAQQFPDLHSELNLSSLELGDSALYFCASSVVGGQGLRETQYFGPGTRLLVL.

This clone has a single count. The genes are TRBV3-1 (or the pseudogene TRBV3-2) and TRBJ1-1; 8 bases fit TRBD1. V lost 2 bases to trimming and J lost 5 bases; unmatched junction nucleotides: 7. This CDR3 is built from 15 residues. Germline V CDR1 and CDR2: LGHDT, YNNKEL (reference sequence). CDR3 nucleotide sequence: TGTGCCAGCAGCCAACCAGGGGGCCGAACTACTGAAGCTTTCTTT. Residues: CASSQPGGRTTEAFF.

The count of this clone is one. The CDR3 DNA reads TGCGCCAGCAGCCCCGAGACAGCAGCTAACTATGGCTACACCTTC. Translation gives CASSPETAANYGYTF. The chain employs TRBV4-1 and TRBJ1-2; a weak D match, TRBD1 (5 bases). V dropped 4 bases and J dropped 0 bases, with 12 bases sitting between them. The CDR3 extends over 15 amino acids. Looked up from germline, CDR1 is MGHRA and CDR2 is YSYEKL.

The chain links TRBV28 to TRBJ1-2; D is ambiguous. Germline V CDR1 and CDR2: MDHEN, SYDVKM. This CDR3 has 15 amino acids. Trimming left V 1 base short and J 4 bases short, with 13 bases between. CDR3 nucleotide sequence: TGTGCCAGCAGTTTATTTTCCAGTGCTGGCTATGGCTACACCTTC. Protein product: CASSLFSSAGYGYTF.

CDR3 region: CASSSLTGYSPLHF. The CDR3 bases are TGTGCCAGCAGCTCGCTGACAGGGTACTCACCCCTCCACTTT. This chain links TRBV7-2 with TRBJ1-6; 7 bases align to TRBD1. The CDR3 sequence is 14 residues long. Germline values: CDR1 SGHTA, CDR2 FQGNSA. Trimming at V came to 4 bases and at J to 10 bases, leaving 7 bases not matched to a gene.

The chain links TRBV6-2 or TRBV6-3 to TRBJ1-6; D possibly corresponds to TRBD1 (5 bases). This CDR3 is 15 amino acids long. The V end lost 6 bases, the J end lost 7 bases, and 16 bases lay between the germline ends. Germline CDR1 is MNHEY and CDR2 is SVGEGT. For the CDR3, the DNA is TGTGCCAGCAGCCGGTTACAGGTCTCCAATTCACCCCTCCACTTT. It specifies CASSRLQVSNSPLHF.

The V call is TRBV18, the J call TRBJ2-2; 7 bases agree with TRBD1. Germline-derived CDR1 and CDR2 are KGHSH and LQKENI. The CDR3 loop spans 16 amino acids. J was trimmed by 7 bases and V by 6 bases; bases with no gene match: 14. The CDR3 here is CASSQTGVLAGGELFF. CDR3 DNA: TGTGCCAGCTCGCAAACAGGGGTCCTCGCGGGCGGGGAGCTGTTTTTT.

The V gene is TRBV4-1, the J gene TRBJ1-4; D perhaps matches TRBD1 (6 bases). Germline V CDR1 and CDR2: MGHRA, YSYEKL. CDR3 length equals 17 residues. Between the trimmed V and J ends, which lost 2 bases and 3 bases, there was a span of 16 bases. CDR3 region: CASSQTSTGQPNEKLFF. DNA for the CDR3: TGCGCCAGCAGCCAAACCTCAACAGGGCAGCCTAATGAAAAACTGTTTTTT.

The chain uses TRBV27 and TRBJ2-4, with D perhaps TRBD2 (5 bases). The CDR3 has 14 residues. The germline CDR1 and CDR2 sequences are MNHEY and SMNVEV (reference sequence). With 6 bases removed from V and 1 base from J, the gap between germline ends came to 10 bases. CDR3 nucleotides: TGTGCCAGCAGCCTTCGAGGGGCCAAAAACATTCAGTACTTC. Its protein product is CASSLRGAKNIQYF.

V usage is TRBV19 and J usage is TRBJ2-3, with 7 bases identical to TRBD2. This CDR3 has 13 amino acids. Germline-derived CDR1 and CDR2 are LNHDA and SQIVND (reference sequence). Trimming took 5 bases from V and 6 from J; bases not matched to a gene: 5. The CDR3: CASSGRETDTQYF. Here the CDR3 DNA reads TGTGCCAGTAGTGGGCGGGAGACTGATACGCAGTATTTT.

The table lists this clone with a count of one. This chain connects TRBV7-2 to TRBJ2-1; unclear D gene. This CDR3 is built from 16 residues. The V gene lost 1 base and the J gene lost 0 bases, with 10 bases spanning the gap. CDR1 and CDR2 (germline): SGHTA, FQGNSA. The CDR3 sequence: CASSLDTTSSYNEQFF. The CDR3, as DNA: TGTGCCAGCAGCTTAGACACTACGAGCTCCTACAATGAGCAGTTCTTC. The complete variable domain, with remaining parts taken from reference TRBV7-2 and TRBJ2-1, reads GAGVSQSPSNKVTEKGKDVELRCDPISGHTALYWYRQSLGQGLEFLIYFQGNSAPDKSGLPSDRFSAERTGGSVSTLTIQRTQQEDSAVYLCASSLDTTSSYNEQFFGPGTRLTVL.

V gene TRBV5-8 combines with J gene TRBJ2-1, with 9 bases lining up with TRBD2. Germline assignment: CDR1 SGHTS and CDR2 YDEGEE. V gave up 4 bases and J gave up 0 bases; unmatched junction bases: 5. This CDR3 spans 16 amino acids. The CDR3 here is CASSKGLAISYNEQFF. The CDR3 DNA reads as TGTGCCAGCAGCAAGGGACTAGCCATCTCCTACAATGAGCAGTTCTTC.

V and J are TRBV7-6 and TRBJ2-1; 11 bases line up with TRBD2. V trimming: 5 bases; J trimming: 6 bases; junction bases outside the gene matches: 15. The CDR3 is made up of 18 amino acids. The germline V gene has CDR1 SGHVS and CDR2 FNYEAQ. The CDR3 DNA sequence: TGTGCCAGCAGCCGTACTTATATAGCGGGAGGGAAATCCAATGAGCAGTTCTTC. It yields the protein CASSRTYIAGGKSNEQFF.

V usage is TRBV2 and J usage is TRBJ1-1; a weak D match, TRBD1 (6 bases). The CDR3 totals 13 residues. The V gene's germline CDR1 is SNHLY and CDR2 FYNNEI. Trimming removed 7 bases from V and 4 bases from J, with 13 bases in between. In DNA, the CDR3 is TGTGCCAGCAAGGGACAAGAGGGCACTGAAGCTTTCTTT. It is translated as CASKGQEGTEAFF. Combining the CDR3 with reference TRBV2 and TRBJ1-1 gives the whole variable domain EPEVTQTPSHQVTQMGQEVILRCVPISNHLYFYWYRQILGQKVEFLVSFYNNEISEKSEIFDDQFSVERPDGSNFTLKIRSTKLEDSAMYFCASKGQEGTEAFFGQGTRLTVV.